This T cell receptor beta chain was retrieved from a study of T cell repertoires in cytomegalovirus infection. Study-wide background: Public TCR beta signatures were indicative of both CMV infection and a matching HLA type.

TCRdb fed the reads into MiXCR, producing one record per CDR3 protein. The sample lists fewer than 200,000 distinct CDR3 sequences; approximately 19% were seen once. V was clipped by 3 bases and J by 0 bases, with 6 bases between them. The V gene's germline CDR1 is MDHEN and CDR2 SYDVKM. The CDR3 is 14 residues long. Comment on this clonotype: This sequence may be a read error, since a much larger clone differs from it by one base.

The source is a human donor in good health (CMV status not recorded). Some clones in this sample may be carry-over from other donors' samples. The rearrangement uses TRBV28 and TRBJ1-5; D remains unclear. The sequencing input was PBMCs. Here the CDR3 DNA reads TGTGCCAGCAGTTTTACCAATAGCAATCAGCCCCAGCATTTT. This codes for CASSFTNSNQPQHF.